This T cell receptor beta chain was recorded in a study of blood T cell repertoires in COVID-19 (TCRdb year 2020). For the study in its entirety: Samples from collaborators originated in the United States, Italy and Spain and spanned both the acute and convalescent phases of COVID-19. The prospective study material was composed of cDNA or gDNA derived from T cells, B-cell-depleted T cells, or PBMCs. Subjects who had been exposed to COVID-19, were actively infected with it, or had recovered from it provided the deeply sampled blood TCRbeta repertoires that made up the dataset. A freely available public database, intended as a resource for researchers studying the immune response to SARS-CoV-2, is where the repertoires were released. Samples came from the ongoing ImmuneRACE study (first 160 participants) plus 1,254 subjects from 6 global collaborators. Sample metadata almost always included a de-identified subject ID, COVID-19 status, age in years and sex. Where available, HLA class I and class II types were taken from metadata supplied by the sample provider and were not determined by assay-based typing.

In the prospective study, participants were roughly 18 to 90 years old, resided in about 25 geographic areas of the United States, and were enrolled through a virtual design. In the prospective study, cohorts were assigned on the basis of participant-reported clinical history obtained from a screening survey and a study questionnaire. Recovered participants in ImmuneRACE Cohort 3 were defined as having two consecutive negative NP/OP PCR tests, clearance from a healthcare professional, or resolution of symptoms. Mobile phlebotomists in the prospective study collected whole blood, serum and a nasopharyngeal or oropharyngeal swab from every participant. Over an approximately two-month period, participants in the prospective study had the option of providing additional blood draws and questionnaires. Before DNA extraction, prospective study blood samples were shipped either frozen or at room temperature.

What the work shows at the level of the full study, not this receptor alone: The quantity of clinical and demographic metadata differed by source and by participant and was supplied without curation.

TCRbeta CDR3 regions were amplified from genomic DNA by means of the immunoSEQ Assay, a bias-controlled multiplex PCR. In the paper's pipeline: Within the assay, amplification of reference gene primers was used to estimate how many nucleated cells each sample contained. Sequence reads were collapsed and filtered to measure the absolute abundance of every unique TCRbeta CDR3 rearrangement. For each sample, productive Simpson clonality was calculated as the square root of Simpson's diversity index across productive rearrangements. TCRdb took this table from immuneACCESS and kept in-frame rearrangements with V and J called. Such tables lack part of the clones; where checked against another copy, unresolved V genes explain under half of the gap, and the rest is unexplained. The DNA was the basis for D and trimming; V, J and clone size are from that table. The sample records about 320,000 clones, approximately 88% of which are singletons. Clones ranked in the top ten supply over 4.5% of the sample.

On this clone: This clone's antigen is unknown. Within one base of it there is no much larger clone, and no base qualities were kept.

The germline V gene (reference sequence) yields SGHKS for CDR1 and YYEKEE for CDR2. From its cysteine to its phenylalanine, the CDR3 spans 15 amino acids. Just the 45-base CDR3 DNA is kept, in frame starting at base 1. The germline V and J ends show losses of 0 bases and 6 bases respectively, and no gene match explains 3 bases of the junction. The receptor's source is a man younger than 45 who had recovered from COVID-19. The source material was PBMCs or T cells enriched from blood (not recorded which). Recombination linked TRBV5-5 to TRBJ1-6; TRBD1 aligns with 7 central bases. This receptor has the CDR3 CASSLDRGSNSPLHF. The DNA sequence reads TGTGCCAGCAGCTTGGACAGGGGCAGTAATTCACCCCTCCACTTT.